The 30 T cell receptor beta chains below all came from one sample that was sequenced in a study of identical twins. TCRdb independently ran MiXCR on the 5' RACE reads; one entry per CDR3 protein. The data show 1.5 million or so distinct CDR3 sequences, with about 30% seen just once and 0.25% to 0.3% held by the top ten. Sample: cord blood. The receptors shown here come from a newborn girl in good health.

The chain is built from TRBV27 and TRBJ1-5, with TRBD1 identical over 7 bases. The CDR3 is made up of 14 amino acids. The germline CDR1 and CDR2 sequences are MNHEY and SMNVEV (reference sequence). V lost 3 bases, J lost 5 bases, and 4 bases stayed unmatched. In nucleotides, the CDR3 is TGTGCCAGCAGTTTCCGACAGGGCCATCAGCCCCAGCATTTT. Translating it yields CASSFRQGHQPQHF.

This chain links TRBV19 with TRBJ2-3; 8 nucleotides match TRBD2. The V gene's germline CDR1 is LNHDA and CDR2 SQIVND (reference sequence). The V gene end was trimmed by 6 bases and the J gene end by 4 bases; junction bases not matched to a gene: 9. There are 15 residues in the CDR3. The CDR3 nucleotides read TGTGCCAGTAGCCAAAGCGGGAGCAAGGCAGATACGCAGTATTTT. Translated, it gives CASSQSGSKADTQYF.

This chain joins TRBV2 and TRBJ1-2; 7 bases map to TRBD1. Germline assignment: CDR1 SNHLY and CDR2 FYNNEI. This CDR3 comprises 11 residues. V lost 8 bases, J lost 5 bases, and 2 bases stayed unmatched. The CDR3 spells CASFRGYGYTF. CDR3 sequence (DNA): TGTGCCAGCTTCAGGGGGTATGGCTACACCTTC.

The rearrangement uses TRBV20-1 and TRBJ2-1; 16 nucleotides match TRBD2. V shed 5 bases, J shed 0 bases, and the junction held 7 bases outside the gene matches. The CDR3 spans 18 residues. In germline, CDR1 is DFQATT, CDR2 SNEGSKA (reference sequence). CDR3 protein: CSAPGTSGGGISYNEQFF. As DNA, the CDR3 is TGCAGTGCTCCCGGGACTAGCGGGGGGGGGATCTCCTACAATGAGCAGTTCTTC.

This clonotype was recorded at least ten times. The CDR3 DNA is TGTGCCAGCAGTAGGACAGGGGTGTTCTACGAGCAGTACTTC. Its protein product is CASSRTGVFYEQYF. This chain links TRBV12-3 or TRBV12-4 with TRBJ2-7; 9 nucleotides line up with TRBD1. The J segment lost 3 bases and the V segment lost 5 bases, leaving 5 bases of the junction unmatched. The CDR3 totals 14 residues.

This clonotype was found a few times. The rearrangement links TRBV2 to TRBJ2-7; TRBD2 aligns across 16 bases. The CDR3 is made up of 18 amino acids. Germline V lookup: CDR1 SNHLY, CDR2 FYNNEI. V dropped 6 bases and J dropped 2; count of bases not matched to a gene: 10. The CDR3 loop is CASRESTGTSGGAYEQYF. DNA of the CDR3: TGTGCCAGCAGGGAGTCAACCGGGACTAGCGGGGGGGCCTACGAGCAGTACTTC.

The genes are TRBV3-1 and TRBJ2-5; D may be TRBD2 (5 bases). There are 13 residues in the CDR3. Germline lookup yields CDR1 LGHDT and CDR2 YNNKEL (reference sequence). The V gene lost 8 bases and the J gene lost 5 bases, with 15 bases spanning the gap. DNA for the CDR3: TGTGCCAGCTCAGGACTCCCTATGGAGACCCAGTACTTC. Protein: CASSGLPMETQYF.

There are a few counts of this clonotype. This chain connects TRBV27 to TRBJ1-2; 9 nucleotides match TRBD1. Losses at the gene ends were 4 bases for V and 8 bases for J; bases not matched to a gene: 11. Germline-derived CDR1 and CDR2 are MNHEY and SMNVEV (reference sequence). The CDR3 loop spans 15 amino acids. DNA for the CDR3: TGTGCCAGCAGTTCAAGACAGGGGGGACGAGGGGGCTACACCTTC. Amino acid sequence: CASSSRQGGRGGYTF.

This clonotype was seen more than once but under ten times. The CDR3, as DNA: TGTGCCAGCACCCGGACACAGGGTTCTACCTACGAGCAGTACTTC. Its translation is CASTRTQGSTYEQYF. J is TRBJ2-7 and V is TRBV2, with D perhaps matching TRBD1 (6 bases). V was trimmed by 7 bases and J by 2 bases, leaving 18 bases between them. The germline V gene encodes CDR1 SNHLY and CDR2 FYNNEI. This CDR3 has 15 residues. The full variable domain, in which reference TRBV2 and TRBJ2-7 provide the parts outside the CDR3, is EPEVTQTPSHQVTQMGQEVILRCVPISNHLYFYWYRQILGQKVEFLVSFYNNEISEKSEIFDDQFSVERPDGSNFTLKIRSTKLEDSAMYFCASTRTQGSTYEQYFGPGTRLTVT.

In nucleotides, the CDR3 is TGCAGTGCTAGAGATTTAGGGGGGGTCAATCAGCCCCAGCATTTT. Translation gives CSARDLGGVNQPQHF. This chain links TRBV20-1 with TRBJ1-5; tentative D call: TRBD1 (6 bases). Trimming took off 0 bases at V and 3 bases at J, with 12 bases between the two ends. The CDR3 totals 15 residues. Germline loops: CDR1 DFQATT, CDR2 SNEGSKA (reference sequence).

The V and J genes are TRBV7-9 and TRBJ1-1; 7 nucleotides line up with TRBD1. With V trimmed by 5 bases and J by 8 bases, 14 bases remained unmatched. Germline lookup yields CDR1 SEHNR and CDR2 FQNEAQ (reference sequence). CDR3 size: 15 residues. The CDR3 sequence: CASSPRTGTASEAFF. As DNA, the CDR3 is TGTGCCAGCAGCCCAAGGACAGGTACCGCCTCCGAAGCTTTCTTT.

V gene TRBV28 combines with J gene TRBJ2-2, with TRBD2 matching 9 bases. V was clipped by 2 bases and J by 4 bases; unmatched bases: 5. This CDR3 has 16 residues. Germline-derived CDR1 and CDR2 are MDHEN and SYDVKM. The CDR3 loop reads CASSLLAGGATGELFF. The CDR3 region has the DNA TGTGCCAGCAGTTTACTTGCGGGAGGGGCCACCGGGGAGCTGTTTTTT.

V is TRBV20-1 and J is TRBJ2-4; TRBD2 aligns across 10 bases. Judging by the DNA end, TRBJ2-7 fits better; the J call may be wrong. CDR1 and CDR2 from the germline V gene are DFQATT and SNEGSKA (reference sequence). CDR3 length equals 16 residues. The CDR3 region has the DNA TGCAGTGCCTCCCCTAGCGGGGGACTTAAAACCTACGAGCAGTACTTC. Residues: CSASPSGGLKTYEQYF.

Here the CDR3 reads CASTGTGYNEQFF. CDR3 nucleotide sequence: TGTGCCAGCACCGGGACAGGGTACAATGAGCAGTTCTTC. This chain joins TRBV25-1 and TRBJ2-1, with 9 positions matching TRBD1. The CDR3 spans 13 residues. The V and J ends lost 7 bases and 4 bases, in that order; junction bases with no gene match: 2. Germline V gene sequence: CDR1 MGHDK, CDR2 SYGVNS.

The chain has TRBV20-1 and TRBJ2-3, with a possible D match to TRBD2 (6 bases). Germline lookup yields CDR1 DFQATT and CDR2 SNEGSKA (reference sequence). Trimming removed 2 bases at V and 1 base at J, with 16 bases between. The CDR3 spans 16 residues. The CDR3 sequence is CSARSPYSGGTDTQYF. CDR3 bases: TGCAGTGCTAGATCCCCCTATAGCGGAGGCACAGATACGCAGTATTTT.

The chain couples TRBV9 to TRBJ2-4; D possibly corresponds to TRBD1 (7 bases). The V gene's germline CDR1 is SGDLS and CDR2 YYNGEE. This CDR3 spans 16 amino acids. The V and J ends lost 6 bases and 2 bases respectively, with 18 bases between them. CDR3 nucleotides: TGTGCCAGCATCCCGACAGGGAGGATTTCCAAAAACATTCAGTACTTC. Protein sequence: CASIPTGRISKNIQYF.

The chain links TRBV20-1 to TRBJ1-1; TRBD1 might be the D (5 bases). This CDR3 has 13 residues. Germline V CDR1 and CDR2: DFQATT, SNEGSKA (reference sequence). The V end was cut by 3 bases, the J end by 4 bases, with 12 bases between. The CDR3 spells CSASGGDVTEAFF. The CDR3 DNA reads TGCAGTGCTAGTGGGGGAGACGTCACTGAAGCTTTCTTT.

The chain couples TRBV25-1 to TRBJ2-3, with unresolved D. V shed 3 bases and J shed 2 bases, with 6 bases lying between them. CDR1 is MGHDK, CDR2 SYGVNS, per germline. The CDR3 extends over 13 amino acids. As DNA, the CDR3 is TGTGCCAGCAGTGATCAGGACACAGATACGCAGTATTTT. It encodes CASSDQDTDTQYF.

About this clonotype: One base away lies a much larger clone, so this may be a sequencing read error. This sequence joins TRBV12-3 or TRBV12-4 and TRBJ2-5, with 8 bases matching TRBD1. The end of the DNA is better explained by TRBJ2-7, so the J call may be wrong. The CDR3 length is 13 residues. The CDR3 sequence: CASSLVDRAEQYF. The DNA of the CDR3 is TGTGCCAGCAGTTTAGTGGACAGGGCCGAGCAGTACTTC.

The V gene is TRBV28, the J gene TRBJ2-7, with 11 bases lining up with TRBD2. The ends lost 2 bases at V and 0 bases at J; junction bases unmatched: 3. Germline V gene data show CDR1 as MDHEN and CDR2 as SYDVKM. The CDR3 has 16 amino acids. The CDR3 sequence is CASSLLAGGLSYEQYF. The CDR3 bases are TGTGCCAGCAGTTTACTAGCGGGAGGACTCTCCTACGAGCAGTACTTC.

The chain carries TRBV4-2 and TRBJ2-7; D is unclear. The CDR3 runs 15 residues. V lost 0 bases and J lost 3, with 12 bases in between. The V gene's germline CDR1 is LGHNA and CDR2 YNFKEQ. This CDR3 is CASSQDASRRYEQYF. CDR3 in DNA: TGTGCCAGCAGCCAAGATGCATCTCGCCGCTACGAGCAGTACTTC.

In its sample, this clonotype was seen once. For the CDR3, the DNA is TGCGCCAGCAGCCAAGCCCCAGGTCGAGTCGCGGACACTGAAGCTTTCTTT. Encoded protein: CASSQAPGRVADTEAFF. The rearrangement links TRBV4-1 to TRBJ1-1; D not resolved. The V end lost 1 base, the J end lost 3 bases, and 18 bases lay between the germline ends. The CDR3 runs to 17 residues. Germline-derived CDR1 and CDR2 are MGHRA and YSYEKL.

The rearrangement joins TRBV13 to TRBJ2-3, with TRBD2 identical over 13 bases. Germline V gives CDR1 PRHDT, CDR2 FYEKMQ (reference sequence). This CDR3 is 18 amino acids long. J lost 6 bases, V lost 0 bases, and 9 bases had no gene match. The CDR3 nucleotides read TGTGCCAGCAGCTTAGGCTCACTAGCGGGGGGGCCATCCGATACGCAGTATTTT. It yields the protein CASSLGSLAGGPSDTQYF.

V and J are TRBV19 and TRBJ2-1, with D hard to call. Per germline, CDR1 LNHDA and CDR2 SQIVND (reference sequence). The length of the CDR3 is 12 residues. The V end lost 3 bases, the J end lost 9 bases, and 9 bases lay between the germline ends. The CDR3, as DNA: TGTGCCAGTAGTATCGGGTGGGCTGAGCAGTTCTTC. Translating it yields CASSIGWAEQFF.

There are a few counts of this clonotype. The chain carries TRBV10-3 and TRBJ2-5, with D hard to call. CDR1 and CDR2 from the germline V gene are ENHRY and SYGVKD. V was shortened by 2 bases and J by 1 base, with 5 bases between the two germline ends. The CDR3 has 13 residues. The CDR3 DNA is TGTGCCATCAGTGAGCGGCCCCAAGAGACCCAGTACTTC. Translating gives CAISERPQETQYF.

The V and J genes are TRBV7-2 and TRBJ2-3; 10 bases line up with TRBD2. The CDR3 contains 15 residues. The V gene end was trimmed by 3 bases and the J gene end by 6 bases; junction bases not matched to a gene: 6. Germline assignment: CDR1 SGHTA and CDR2 FQGNSA. This CDR3 reads CASSFLAGVGDTQYF. DNA for the CDR3: TGTGCCAGCAGCTTTCTAGCGGGGGTCGGTGATACGCAGTATTTT.

This clonotype was picked up a small number of times. J is TRBJ1-1 and V is TRBV5-1; tentatively, D is TRBD1 (5 bases). Trimming pared 1 base from V and 6 bases from J, leaving 13 bases between. CDR1 SGHRS and CDR2 YFSETQ come from the germline V gene. The CDR3 extends over 14 amino acids. The CDR3 nucleotides are TGCGCCAGCAGCTTGTTCCGAGACAGCCCTGAAGCTTTCTTT. Translated, it gives CASSLFRDSPEAFF.

The chain is built from TRBV5-1 and TRBJ2-3; 11 positions agree with TRBD2. Trimming at V came to 0 bases and at J to 12 bases, leaving 3 bases not matched to a gene. The CDR3 sequence is 13 residues long. Looked up from germline, CDR1 is SGHRS and CDR2 is YFSETQ. The CDR3 spells CASSLELAGVQYF. In DNA form, the CDR3 reads TGCGCCAGCAGCTTGGAACTAGCGGGAGTCCAGTATTTT. Supplemented by reference TRBV5-1 and TRBJ2-3, the full variable domain reads KAGVTQTPRYLIKTRGQQVTLSCSPISGHRSVSWYQQTPGQGLQFLFEYFSETQRNKGNFPGRFSGRQFSNSRSEMNVSTLELGDSALYLCASSLELAGVQYFGPGTRLTVL.

This clonotype was counted at least ten times. The chain is built from TRBV15 and TRBJ1-5, with no clear D. Trimming stripped 0 bases from V and 5 bases from J, with 5 bases between. CDR3 length: 13 amino acids. From germline, CDR1 is LNHNV and CDR2 YYDKDF (reference sequence). CDR3 sequence reads: CATSRDGDQPQHF. CDR3 nucleotide sequence: TGTGCCACCAGCAGAGATGGAGATCAGCCCCAGCATTTT. The entire variable domain, with the rest obtained from reference TRBV15 and TRBJ1-5, is as follows: DAMVIQNPRYQVTQFGKPVTLSCSQTLNHNVMYWYQQKSSQAPKLLFHYYDKDFNNEADTPDNFQSRRPNTSFCFLDIRSPGLGDTAMYLCATSRDGDQPQHFGDGTRLSIL.

V usage is TRBV2 and J usage is TRBJ1-2; no reliable D call. Germline V gene lookup returns CDR1 SNHLY and CDR2 FYNNEI. V dropped 4 bases and J dropped 4 bases, with 13 bases sitting between them. The CDR3 is made up of 14 amino acids. The CDR3 is CASSARFAFYGYTF. DNA for the CDR3: TGTGCCAGCAGTGCCCGGTTTGCGTTCTATGGCTACACCTTC.